The clone carrying this T cell receptor (beta chain) was seen a few times. Its antigen is not known. These data belong to a study of T-cell reconstitution after alpha-beta-depleted transplantation in children. Study findings and constraints: T cells produced anew were the main source of T-cell counts and diversity one year after transplant. Reportedly, alpha-beta T cells present about two months post-transplant originated from several hundred expanded clones of graft origin.

Preparation of the TCRbeta library used unique molecular identifiers. Each CDR3 protein is one row after TCRdb ran MiXCR on the PCR reads. In the table there are about 260,000 distinct CDR3 sequences, less than 9% of which are singletons. The sample consisted of PBMCs, mostly from graft donor cells, taken 180 days after TCRalphabeta/CD19-depleted stem cell transplant. The clonotype comes from a male patient between 5 and 17 years old who had a stem cell transplant for acute lymphoblastic leukemia, so the T cells may come from the graft donor.

The CDR3 DNA reads as TGCAGTGCTAGATTGGACAGGGTTTTGTATTTT. This encodes CSARLDRVLYF. J is TRBJ2-3 and V is TRBV20-1; 8 bases agree with TRBD1. CDR1 is DFQATT, CDR2 SNEGSKA, per germline (reference sequence). The length of the CDR3 is 11 residues. The V gene end was trimmed by 2 bases and the J gene end by 14 bases; junction bases not matched to a gene: 6.